This T cell receptor beta chain was profiled in a study of a mutant IDH1 vaccine in newly diagnosed glioma (dated by TCRdb to the early 2020s). In terms of the full investigation: Across visits V03 through V10, patients got a total of eight vaccinations, given in weeks 1, 3, 5, 7, 11, 15, 19 and 23. Longitudinal TCRB deep sequencing was performed for 25 to 30 treated patients wherever samples were available for exploratory analyses. Of the 32 patients who were treated, approximately 60% were male and roughly 38% were female, and the mean age was about 40 years. Before enrollment, patients had received standard therapy of radiotherapy alone, temozolomide alone, or radiochemotherapy with temozolomide; most received the combination. Vaccination was initiated 4-6 weeks after radiotherapy alone, or concurrently with temozolomide cycles in the chemotherapy-containing groups. Peripheral blood samples were drawn at six visits, namely V03 (baseline), V05, V07, V10, V12 and V13.

As for this clone: It lacks a known antigen. No much larger clonotype is one base removed from it; base qualities were not supplied.

General study outcomes and caveats: No apparent relationship was observed between pseudoprogression and alterations in the top peripheral T cell clonotypes detected by TCRB sequencing. Availability determined which PBMC samples were chosen for TCRB deep sequencing. Vaccine-induced immune responses across multiple MHC alleles were detected in over 85% of patients. According to the authors, sample limitations meant that analyses of patient blood samples could not be reproduced.

This specimen's time point label, per the study, means: week 23, last vaccination. A 20-mer mutant IDH1 peptide at 300 micrograms in Montanide made up each vaccine dose, which was injected subcutaneously together with topical imiquimod. The donors had newly diagnosed IDH1-mutant astrocytomas of WHO grade 3 or 4 that showed loss of nuclear ATRX. The samples were drawn from NOA16, a multicentre, single-arm, open-label phase I trial in Germany that tested a mutant IDH1 peptide vaccine in humans for the first time. Genomic DNA for TCRB sequencing was isolated from EDTA blood with the DNeasy Blood and Tissue Kit. Libraries came from the immunoSEQ multiplex PCR assay. The hsTCRB Kit was used according to the manufacturer's protocol to amplify rearranged TCR beta chain sequences. TCRB libraries were sequenced on an Illumina MiSeq. In the paper's pipeline: Demultiplexing, trimming and gene mapping were performed with the kit vendor's proprietary platform. Here the immuneACCESS table is served through TCRdb, limited to in-frame sequences with V and J called. Missing clones are a known gap in these copies; in checked studies unresolved V genes cover under half, and the rest lacks a known reason. V, J and clone size are those of that table, while D and trimming were read from the DNA. This sample gives over 35,000 clones in total; around 84% of them show up just once. The ten largest clones take up about 2.4% of the sample.

Clipping removes 0 bases from V and 0 bases from J, with 7 as the unmatched junction base count. The CDR3 runs 17 residues from the cysteine to the phenylalanine. Here the CDR3 DNA is all that survives: 51 bases in frame from base 1. CDR1 is given as MNHEY and CDR2 as SMNVEV, both from the germline V gene (reference sequence). This specimen consisted of PBMCs, obtained from a glioma patient whose treatment included an IDH1 peptide vaccine. The chain is assembled from TRBV27 and TRBJ1-2, and 7 bases in between align with TRBD1. The source of this sequence is a woman aged 18-35 years with glioma. Some clones in this sample may be carry-over from other donors' samples. The CDR3 region: CASSLSPSGTANYGYTF. Read as DNA, the sequence is TGTGCCAGCAGTTTATCCCCCTCAGGGACAGCTAACTATGGCTACACCTTC.